This T cell receptor beta chain was retrieved from a study of blood T cells in healthy people across ages. Study-level points and caveats: Roughly linear age-related decline in beta diversity appeared, significant by age roughly 40.

CDR1 and CDR2 (germline): DFQATT, SNEGSKA (reference sequence). CDR3 size: 14 residues. Note on this clonotype: Antigen unknown. One end of the junction fails to match germline, which may point to a read error.

A second 7 to 11 cycle PCR used barcoded and J-beta primers. Each CDR3 protein is one row after TCRdb ran MiXCR on the 5' RACE reads. The sample records about 2 million distinct CDR3 sequences, 49% being singletons. The sequence came from a woman in her thirties or forties in good health. V and J are TRBV20-1 and TRBJ2-1; D gene ambiguous. Sequencing used blood. CDR3 sequence (DNA): TGCAGTGCTTACGGACCAAACTCCTACAGTGAGCAGTTCTTC. Protein product: CSAYGPNSYSEQFF.